The 27 T cell receptor beta chains presented below share a single source sample, sequenced in a study of blood T cell repertoires in COVID-19. Libraries were prepared by immunoSEQ multiplex PCR; TCRdb keeps only in-frame clonotypes and omits some of them. This sample has more than 150,000 clones, with 85% to 90% found just once. The sample consisted of peripheral blood. The source of these receptors is a man in his forties with active or convalescent COVID-19.

This clone was seen only once. This sample includes further DNA sequences coding for the same CDR3. The chain recombines TRBV5-1 with TRBJ1-1, with TRBD1 as a possible D gene (6 bases). V was pared by 4 bases and J by 1 base, with 14 bases between. This CDR3 comprises 15 residues. CDR1 and CDR2 (germline): SGHRS, YFSETQ. CDR3 residues: CASSLDAGANTEAFF. CDR3 in DNA: TGCGCCAGCAGCCTGGACGCGGGGGCGAACACTGAAGCTTTCTTT.

This chain connects TRBV28 to TRBJ2-7; D is possibly TRBD2 (5 bases). The V end was cut by 3 bases, the J end by 0 bases, with 9 bases between. The CDR3 consists of 14 residues. Germline V gene data show CDR1 as MDHEN and CDR2 as SYDVKM. CDR3: CASSFEGDSYEQYF. As DNA, the CDR3 is TGTGCCAGCAGTTTCGAGGGTGACTCCTACGAGCAGTACTTC.

The rearrangement uses TRBV30 and TRBJ1-2; weak D call: TRBD1 (6 bases). V was trimmed by 7 bases and J by 8 bases, leaving 23 bases between them. Germline loops: CDR1 GTSNPN, CDR2 SVGIG (reference sequence). This CDR3 has 14 amino acids. The CDR3 spells CASRGGQLLQGYTF. CDR3 nucleotides: TGTGCCTCCAGAGGAGGACAGTTGTTACAAGGCTACACCTTC.

The rearrangement uses TRBV7-9 and TRBJ2-7, with unresolved D. Trimming cost V 4 bases and J 1 base, with 8 bases left between them. This CDR3 has 13 residues. Germline V CDR1 and CDR2: SEHNR, FQNEAQ (reference sequence). CDR3 nucleotides: TGTGCCAGCAGCTATGAGCTGTCCTACGAGCAGTACTTC. Encoded protein: CASSYELSYEQYF.

V gene TRBV20-1 combines with J gene TRBJ1-1; D is undetermined. The CDR3 spans 11 residues. V shed 6 bases and J shed 2 bases, with 7 bases lying between them. Germline CDR1 is DFQATT and CDR2 is SNEGSKA (reference sequence). CDR3 nucleotide sequence: TGCAGTGCCGCACAAAACACTGAAGCTTTCTTT. Translation gives CSAAQNTEAFF.

The chain uses TRBV30 and TRBJ1-4; D gene uncertain. V shed 4 bases and J shed 6 bases, with 18 bases lying between them. Germline CDR1 GTSNPN, CDR2 SVGIG (reference sequence). This CDR3 region has 15 residues. The CDR3 loop reads CAWKMREQADEKLFF. Written as DNA, the CDR3 is TGTGCCTGGAAAATGCGGGAGCAAGCGGATGAAAAACTGTTTTTT.

The chain couples TRBV11-2 to TRBJ1-1; D might be TRBD1 (6 bases). V was cut by 5 bases and J by 1 base, with 11 bases left in between. The CDR3 runs to 14 residues. Looked up from germline, CDR1 is SGHAT and CDR2 is FQNNGV. DNA of the CDR3: TGTGCCAGCAGCACGGGACATCCGAACACTGAAGCTTTCTTT. Its protein product is CASSTGHPNTEAFF. The whole variable domain, remainder taken from reference TRBV11-2 and TRBJ1-1, is EAGVAQSPRYKIIEKRQSVAFWCNPISGHATLYWYQQILGQGPKLLIQFQNNGVVDDSQLPKDRFSAERLKGVDSTLKIQPAKLEDSAVYLCASSTGHPNTEAFFGQGTRLTVV.

The chain links TRBV6-6 to TRBJ2-2; D is unresolved. The CDR3 totals 11 residues. V was pared by 10 bases and J by 6 bases, with 9 bases between. Germline V gene sequence: CDR1 MNHNY, CDR2 SVGAGI (reference sequence). CDR3 sequence: CATTRPGELFF. In DNA, the CDR3 is TGTGCCACCACCAGGCCCGGGGAGCTGTTTTTT.

This chain connects TRBV5-1 to TRBJ2-7; TRBD2 matches 12 bases. The CDR3 consists of 16 residues. V was clipped by 4 bases and J by 3 bases; unmatched bases: 8. Germline CDR1 is SGHRS and CDR2 is YFSETQ. The CDR3 loop reads CASSPRTSGDVYEQYF. CDR3 DNA: TGCGCCAGCAGCCCGCGGACTAGCGGGGATGTCTACGAGCAGTACTTC.

The gene calls are TRBV7-8 and TRBJ1-3; D not certain. This CDR3 spans 15 amino acids. With 0 bases removed from V and 3 bases from J, the gap between germline ends came to 9 bases. CDR1 and CDR2 (germline): SGHVS, FQNEAQ. In DNA form, the CDR3 reads TGTGCCAGCAGCTTAGCCGGGGATTTTGGAAACACCATATATTTT. The encoded protein is CASSLAGDFGNTIYF.

The chain joins TRBV27 to TRBJ2-7; 8 bases are a match to TRBD1. Germline trimming cut 6 bases from V and 3 bases from J; bases unmatched to any gene: 7. CDR3 length equals 14 residues. Germline values: CDR1 MNHEY, CDR2 SMNVEV (reference sequence). The CDR3 sequence: CASSLNRGIYEQYF. For the CDR3, the DNA is TGTGCCAGCAGCCTAAACAGGGGGATCTACGAGCAGTACTTC.

This clone was counted a single time. The V call is TRBV9, the J call TRBJ2-5, with unresolved D. Germline V CDR1 and CDR2: SGDLS, YYNGEE. V gave up 2 bases and J gave up 5 bases, with 13 bases separating them. This CDR3 is built from 14 residues. CDR3 nucleotides: TGTGCCAGCAGCGTTTGGTATGTGGCTGAGACCCAGTACTTC. The encoded protein is CASSVWYVAETQYF.

J is TRBJ1-1 and V is TRBV7-2; possible D gene TRBD1, 5 bases. The CDR3 sequence is 14 residues long. In germline, CDR1 is SGHTA, CDR2 FQGNSA. With 1 base removed from V and 0 bases from J, the gap between germline ends came to 6 bases. The CDR3 DNA reads TGTGCCAGCAGCTTAGGACAGCTGAACACTGAAGCTTTCTTT. Its protein product is CASSLGQLNTEAFF.

This clone appeared a single time. CDR3 nucleotides: TGTGCCAGCAGTTTCCAGGGAACCCCAGATACGCAGTATTTT. Its translation: CASSFQGTPDTQYF. The chain employs TRBV28 and TRBJ2-3; possible D gene TRBD1, 5 bases. V was clipped by 3 bases and J by 4 bases, with 11 bases between them. The CDR3 length is 14 residues. Looked up from germline, CDR1 is MDHEN and CDR2 is SYDVKM.

The chain couples TRBV5-1 to TRBJ2-1; D is ambiguous. V gave up 0 bases and J gave up 6 bases, with 7 bases separating them. Germline CDR1 is SGHRS and CDR2 is YFSETQ. This CDR3 region has 13 residues. DNA of the CDR3: TGCGCCAGCAGCTTGGCCGTACTCAATGAGCAGTTCTTC. Its protein is CASSLAVLNEQFF.

The chain employs TRBV5-8 and TRBJ1-6; 7 nucleotides line up with TRBD1. This CDR3 is 15 amino acids long. Germline V gene data show CDR1 as SGHTS and CDR2 as YDEGEE. After removal of 3 bases from V and 7 bases from J, the junction contained 7 bases not matched to a gene. CDR3 nucleotides: TGTGCCAGCAGCTATGCCGACAGGGAGAATTCACCCCTCCACTTT. Protein sequence: CASSYADRENSPLHF.

This clone turned up a few times. The chain uses TRBV5-1 and TRBJ2-7; tentative D call: TRBD2 (6 bases). This CDR3 region has 17 residues. V was clipped by 4 bases and J by 2 bases, with 22 bases between them. Per germline, CDR1 SGHRS and CDR2 YFSETQ. CDR3 loop: CASSPRRRGGLPYEQYF. The CDR3 DNA reads as TGCGCCAGCAGCCCCAGGCGTCGGGGAGGCCTTCCCTACGAGCAGTACTTC.

The chain employs TRBV2 and TRBJ1-5; 12 bases map to TRBD1. This CDR3 is 15 amino acids long. The V segment lost 5 bases and the J segment 2 bases; nucleotides outside the gene matches: 1. Germline CDR1 and CDR2: SNHLY and FYNNEI. The CDR3: CASSRDRGRNQPQHF. CDR3 in DNA: TGTGCCAGCAGTCGGGACAGGGGGCGCAATCAGCCCCAGCATTTT.

The J gene is TRBJ1-1, the V gene TRBV27, with D perhaps TRBD1 (5 bases). This CDR3 spans 18 amino acids. Germline V gives CDR1 MNHEY, CDR2 SMNVEV (reference sequence). The V end lost 1 base, the J end lost 2 bases, and 20 bases lay between the germline ends. The CDR3 region is CASSLWARGSRGNTEAFF. DNA of the CDR3: TGTGCCAGCAGTTTATGGGCAAGGGGCTCAAGGGGTAACACTGAAGCTTTCTTT.

The chain uses TRBV7-6 and TRBJ2-2; 7 bases match TRBD1. This CDR3 contains 19 residues. The trim removed 4 bases at V and 2 bases at J, leaving 16 bases unmatched. Per germline, CDR1 SGHVS and CDR2 FNYEAQ. CDR3 nucleotides: TGTGCCAGCAGCTCCCGCCGTGCAGACAGGGCCCCAAACACCGGGGAGCTGTTTTTT. Translated, it gives CASSSRRADRAPNTGELFF. The variable domain in full, with the rest retrieved from reference TRBV7-6 and TRBJ2-2, is GAGVSQSPRYKVTKRGQDVALRCDPISGHVSLYWYRQALGQGPEFLTYFNYEAQQDKSGLPNDRFSAERPEGSISTLTIQRTEQRDSAMYRCASSSRRADRAPNTGELFFGEGSRLTVL.

V and J are TRBV3-1 (or the pseudogene TRBV3-2) and TRBJ2-7; TRBD1 matches at 10 bases. This CDR3 is built from 15 residues. J was trimmed by 1 base and V by 5 bases; bases with no gene match: 5. Germline V CDR1 and CDR2: LGHDT, YNNKEL (reference sequence). The CDR3 bases are TGTGCCAGCAGCTTTGGGGACAGGGGTTCCTACGAGCAGTACTTC. It translates to CASSFGDRGSYEQYF.

This clone showed up just once. The chain carries TRBV7-2 and TRBJ1-2; no clear D. This CDR3 contains 12 residues. Germline CDR1 and CDR2: SGHTA and FQGNSA. V lost 2 bases and J 8 bases, leaving 9 bases between the germline ends. CDR3 in amino acids: CASSLLSGGYTF. The CDR3 DNA is TGTGCCAGCAGCTTATTAAGCGGGGGCTACACCTTC.

V usage is TRBV5-1 and J usage is TRBJ2-3; D is perhaps TRBD2 (5 bases). Germline V CDR1 and CDR2: SGHRS, YFSETQ. Trimming removed 1 base at V and 4 bases at J, with 10 bases between. The CDR3 has 14 residues. The CDR3 DNA follows: TGCGCCAGCAGCTTGAACGGGGTGGCAGATACGCAGTATTTT. Amino acids: CASSLNGVADTQYF.

V is TRBV4-1 and J is TRBJ1-2, with D possibly TRBD1 on 5 matching bases. Trimming shortened V by 3 bases and J by 10 bases, and 12 bases separated the two germline ends. CDR3 length: 12 amino acids. CDR1 MGHRA and CDR2 YSYEKL come from the germline V gene. As DNA, the CDR3 is TGCGCCAGCAGCCACCTTCAGGGTGACTACACCTTC. Its protein product is CASSHLQGDYTF.

This chain connects TRBV11-2 to TRBJ2-7; 7 bases are shared with TRBD1. The ends lost 0 bases at V and 3 bases at J; junction bases unmatched: 5. The CDR3 spans 15 residues. Per the germline V gene, CDR1 is SGHAT and CDR2 is FQNNGV. CDR3 amino acids: CASSLDGQGVYEQYF. CDR3 in DNA: TGTGCCAGCAGCTTAGATGGGCAGGGGGTCTACGAGCAGTACTTC.

A few counts support this clone. The chain combines TRBV7-9 with TRBJ1-1; D not certain. Trimming left V 5 bases short and J 4 bases short, with 17 bases between. CDR1 and CDR2 from the germline V gene are SEHNR and FQNEAQ (reference sequence). The CDR3 is 15 amino acids. In nucleotides, the CDR3 is TGTGCCAGCAGCCCGGGAGGGTCTGACGGCACTGAAGCTTTCTTT. It translates to CASSPGGSDGTEAFF.

The chain is built from TRBV2 and TRBJ2-5, with a weak D call TRBD2 (7 bases). There are 15 residues in the CDR3. Trimming cost V 4 bases and J 2 bases, with 14 bases left between them. Germline-derived CDR1 and CDR2 are SNHLY and FYNNEI. Written as DNA, the CDR3 is TGTGCCAGCAGTGCTGGAGGGGGGGGACAAGAGACCCAGTACTTC. Protein: CASSAGGGGQETQYF.